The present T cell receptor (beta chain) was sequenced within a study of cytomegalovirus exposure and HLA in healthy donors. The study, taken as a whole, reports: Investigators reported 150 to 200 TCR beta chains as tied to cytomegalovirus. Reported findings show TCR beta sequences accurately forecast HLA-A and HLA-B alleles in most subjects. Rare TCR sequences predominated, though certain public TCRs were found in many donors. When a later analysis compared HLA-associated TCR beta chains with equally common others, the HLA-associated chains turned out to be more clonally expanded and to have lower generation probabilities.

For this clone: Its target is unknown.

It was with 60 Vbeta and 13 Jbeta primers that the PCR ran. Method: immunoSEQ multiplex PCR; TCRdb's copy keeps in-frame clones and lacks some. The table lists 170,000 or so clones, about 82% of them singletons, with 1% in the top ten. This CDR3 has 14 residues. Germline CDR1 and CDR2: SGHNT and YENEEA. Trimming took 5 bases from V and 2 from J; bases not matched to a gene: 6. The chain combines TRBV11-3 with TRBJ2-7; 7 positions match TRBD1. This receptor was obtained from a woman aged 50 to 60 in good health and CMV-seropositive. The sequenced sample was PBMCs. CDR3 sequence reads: CASSARQGPYEQYF. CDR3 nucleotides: TGTGCCAGCAGCGCCAGACAGGGTCCCTACGAGCAGTACTTC.